One and the same sample provided the 20 T cell receptor beta chains below, sequenced in a study of cytomegalovirus exposure and HLA in healthy donors. Primers: 60 Vbeta forward and 13 Jbeta reverse. Only in-frame clones appear in the TCRdb table, and some are missing; sequencing was by immunoSEQ multiplex PCR. Found here are approximately 80,000 clones, roughly 72% of them singletons; the top ten hold 20% to 25%. The specimen sequenced was PBMCs. Receptors were obtained from a man aged 25-45 years in good health and CMV-seropositive.

The chain is built from TRBV6-5 and TRBJ2-2; a possible D gene is TRBD1 (5 bases). The CDR3 loop spans 16 amino acids. Trimming removed 2 bases at V and 2 bases at J, with 12 bases between. CDR1 and CDR2 from the germline V gene are MNHEY and SVGAGI. CDR3 amino acids: CASSYGQGGNTGELFF. In DNA form, the CDR3 reads TGTGCCAGCAGTTACGGGCAGGGTGGAAACACCGGGGAGCTGTTTTTT.

In regard to this clone: Other DNA variants within this sample encode the same CDR3. The chain carries TRBV7-3 and TRBJ2-2, with 12 bases aligning to TRBD2. The V gene end was trimmed by 5 bases and the J gene end by 4 bases; junction bases not matched to a gene: 5. Germline V lookup: CDR1 SGHTA, CDR2 FQGTGA. This CDR3 spans 16 amino acids. The chain's CDR3 is CASSLGLAGGTGELFF. The DNA of the CDR3 is TGTGCCAGCAGCCTGGGACTAGCGGGTGGCACCGGGGAGCTGTTTTTT.

The chain links TRBV5-1 to TRBJ2-1; TRBD1 matches 7 bases. CDR1 and CDR2 from the germline V gene are SGHRS and YFSETQ. The CDR3 has 15 amino acids. With V trimmed by 6 bases and J by 3 bases, 9 bases remained unmatched. The CDR3 protein is CASTAPGQDYNEQFF. As DNA, the CDR3 is TGCGCCAGCACTGCCCCTGGACAGGACTACAATGAGCAGTTCTTC.

Only one count was recorded for this clone. This rearrangement joins TRBV28 to TRBJ2-3; D perhaps matches TRBD2 (6 bases). The germline V and J ends were trimmed by 7 bases and 5 bases, with 16 bases remaining between them. This CDR3 contains 14 residues. Germline V CDR1 and CDR2: MDHEN, SYDVKM. In DNA, the CDR3 is TGTGCCAGCAACCCCGCTCTAGCGCTAGATACGCAGTATTTT. Protein product: CASNPALALDTQYF.

The genes are TRBV6-5 and TRBJ2-3; D uncertain. The germline V and J ends were trimmed by 2 bases and 1 base, with 7 bases remaining between them. The CDR3 loop spans 14 amino acids. Germline V lookup: CDR1 MNHEY, CDR2 SVGAGI. The CDR3 coding sequence is TGTGCCAGCAGTTACGGGCAGGGCACAGATACGCAGTATTTT. Its translation: CASSYGQGTDTQYF.

The sample holds one count of this clone. This chain uses TRBV9 with TRBJ1-2, with D hard to call. The V end lost 0 bases, the J end lost 6 bases, and 21 bases lay between the germline ends. The CDR3 consists of 17 residues. Per the germline V gene, CDR1 is SGDLS and CDR2 is YYNGEE. The CDR3 sequence: CASSVGGRREPSDGYTF. The CDR3, as DNA: TGTGCCAGCAGCGTAGGGGGTCGACGGGAACCCTCAGATGGCTACACCTTC.

V is TRBV30 and J is TRBJ1-1, with D uncertain. V lost 4 bases, J lost 3 bases, and 15 bases lay in between. CDR3 length equals 14 residues. Germline values: CDR1 GTSNPN, CDR2 SVGIG (reference sequence). The CDR3 region has the DNA TGTGCCTGGATGCGGTTTAGGGAGGACACTGAAGCTTTCTTT. It encodes CAWMRFREDTEAFF.

This chain connects TRBV27 to TRBJ2-3, with 9 bases that match TRBD2. The CDR3 extends over 16 amino acids. Germline CDR1 MNHEY, CDR2 SMNVEV (reference sequence). V shed 1 base, J shed 3 bases, and the junction held 5 bases outside the gene matches. The CDR3 nucleotides read TGTGCCAGCAGTTTATGGCGGGAGGGCCTGACAGATACGCAGTATTTT. Amino acid sequence: CASSLWREGLTDTQYF.

The J gene is TRBJ2-1, the V gene TRBV30, with D possibly TRBD2 on 5 matching bases. Deletions cut 1 base from V and 0 bases from J, with 13 bases between. Germline lookup yields CDR1 GTSNPN and CDR2 SVGIG (reference sequence). This CDR3 spans 16 amino acids. The DNA of the CDR3 is TGTGCCTGGAGTGGCCTAGCCCCGAGCTCCTACAATGAGCAGTTCTTC. Amino acids: CAWSGLAPSSYNEQFF.

The chain couples TRBV29-1 to TRBJ2-2; a weak D match, TRBD2 (6 bases). Per the germline V gene, CDR1 is SQVTM and CDR2 is ANQGSEA. The CDR3 has 16 residues. V lost 1 base, J lost 4 bases, and 16 bases lay in between. CDR3 in DNA: TGCAGCGTTGAAGCTAGGGTCGGGGGTGGCACCGGGGAGCTGTTTTTT. Amino acids: CSVEARVGGGTGELFF.

The rearrangement uses TRBV10-3 and TRBJ1-5; D is possibly TRBD1 (6 bases). This CDR3 comprises 15 residues. In germline, CDR1 is ENHRY, CDR2 SYGVKD. The germline V and J ends were trimmed by 4 bases and 3 bases, with 13 bases remaining between them. As DNA, the CDR3 is TGTGCCATCAGTGCAGGCCAGGGGAACAATCAGCCCCAGCATTTT. Its protein is CAISAGQGNNQPQHF.

This clone has only a few counts. This CDR3 reads CASSPGERRFYGYTF. As DNA, the CDR3 is TGTGCCAGTTCCCCGGGGGAGAGGAGGTTCTATGGCTACACCTTC. This chain uses TRBV28 with TRBJ1-2; a possible D gene is TRBD1 (5 bases). Germline loops: CDR1 MDHEN, CDR2 SYDVKM. Trimming took 9 bases from V and 4 from J, leaving 21 bases between them. This CDR3 region has 15 residues.

The rearrangement joins TRBV27 to TRBJ2-4; 8 bases align to TRBD1. V was pared by 3 bases and J by 0 bases, with 7 bases of the junction left unmatched. Germline-derived CDR1 and CDR2 are MNHEY and SMNVEV (reference sequence). CDR3 length: 17 amino acids. CDR3 protein: CASSLRDGTGAKNIQYF. DNA for the CDR3: TGTGCCAGCAGTTTGCGGGATGGGACAGGAGCCAAAAACATTCAGTACTTC.

The V call is TRBV7-9, the J call TRBJ2-1; tentative D call: TRBD1 (5 bases). The CDR3 runs 16 residues. Germline V gene data show CDR1 as SEHNR and CDR2 as FQNEAQ (reference sequence). V was clipped by 1 base and J by 0 bases, with 10 bases between them. CDR3 amino acids: CASSLEQARSYNEQFF. The CDR3 DNA sequence: TGTGCCAGCAGCTTAGAACAGGCACGCTCCTACAATGAGCAGTTCTTC.

J is TRBJ2-2 and V is TRBV5-6, with a tentative D call TRBD2 (5 bases). The CDR3 consists of 15 residues. Trimming took off 1 base at V and 3 bases at J, with 10 bases between the two ends. Germline V gives CDR1 SGHDT, CDR2 YYEEEE. The CDR3 here is CASSLSRDYTGELFF. CDR3 nucleotides: TGTGCCAGCAGCTTGTCCCGGGATTACACCGGGGAGCTGTTTTTT.

CDR3 in DNA: TGCGCCAGCAGCCAAGATGTAGCAGCGGGGGTCTATGGCTACACCTTC. The encoded protein is CASSQDVAAGVYGYTF. This chain uses TRBV4-3 with TRBJ1-2; possibly TRBD1 for D (5 bases). Germline values: CDR1 LGHNA, CDR2 YSLEER. Trimming took off 0 bases at V and 4 bases at J, with 15 bases between the two ends. CDR3 length equals 16 residues.

This clone was seen more than once but under ten times. The J gene is TRBJ2-1, the V gene TRBV5-1; perhaps TRBD1 as D (6 bases). V was trimmed by 0 bases and J by 0 bases, leaving 10 bases between them. This CDR3 has 16 amino acids. CDR1 and CDR2 (germline): SGHRS, YFSETQ. This CDR3 is CASSLEGEPSYNEQFF. The DNA of the CDR3 is TGCGCCAGCAGCTTGGAGGGGGAACCCTCCTACAATGAGCAGTTCTTC.

The V call is TRBV29-1, the J call TRBJ2-7, with TRBD1 as a possible D gene (7 bases). In germline, CDR1 is SQVTM, CDR2 ANQGSEA. V lost 1 base and J lost 4, with 11 bases in between. CDR3 length: 13 residues. The CDR3 loop is CSVEGTGGYEQYF. DNA of the CDR3: TGCAGCGTTGAAGGGACAGGAGGGTACGAGCAGTACTTC.

This clone came up a few times. The chain couples TRBV6-5 to TRBJ2-5; D is possibly TRBD2 (5 bases). V lost 5 bases and J lost 3, with 13 bases in between. This CDR3 contains 14 residues. The germline V gene has CDR1 MNHEY and CDR2 SVGAGI. This CDR3 reads CASSGLANEETQYF. CDR3 in DNA: TGTGCCAGCAGTGGACTCGCGAACGAAGAGACCCAGTACTTC.

The chain employs TRBV4-3 and TRBJ2-7, with TRBD2 matching 8 bases. Per the germline V gene, CDR1 is LGHNA and CDR2 is YSLEER. The CDR3 contains 14 residues. V was pared by 4 bases and J by 5 bases, with 7 bases of the junction left unmatched. The CDR3 sequence: CASSLRTSSDEQYF. The CDR3 DNA follows: TGCGCCAGCAGCCTTAGGACTAGCTCAGACGAGCAGTACTTC.